This T cell receptor beta chain was found in a study of blood T cell repertoires in COVID-19. On the study more broadly: Samples representing acute and convalescent COVID-19 were sourced from the United States, Italy and Spain. Sources were T cells, B-cell-depleted T cells, or PBMCs; the material itself was cDNA or gDNA.

This clone was observed once. Authors' processing steps: Estimation of nucleated cell counts was performed using reference gene primer amplification. Only in-frame clones appear in the TCRdb table, and some are missing; sequencing was by immunoSEQ multiplex PCR. For V, J and clone size, that table is used; D and trimming come from the DNA. The sample comprises roughly 60,000 clones, 81% of which are singletons, and more than 13% rests with the top ten. The V gene's germline CDR1 is SGHRS and CDR2 YFSETQ. The CDR3 has 15 amino acids. V gave up 3 bases and J gave up 5 bases; unmatched junction bases: 9.

The sample was peripheral blood. The TCR comes from an elderly man with acute or convalescent COVID-19. V and J are TRBV5-1 and TRBJ2-5; 8 positions agree with TRBD2. This chain's CDR3 is CASSSGGGPLETQYF. CDR3 in DNA: TGCGCCAGCAGCTCGGGCGGGGGGCCCCTGGAGACCCAGTACTTC.